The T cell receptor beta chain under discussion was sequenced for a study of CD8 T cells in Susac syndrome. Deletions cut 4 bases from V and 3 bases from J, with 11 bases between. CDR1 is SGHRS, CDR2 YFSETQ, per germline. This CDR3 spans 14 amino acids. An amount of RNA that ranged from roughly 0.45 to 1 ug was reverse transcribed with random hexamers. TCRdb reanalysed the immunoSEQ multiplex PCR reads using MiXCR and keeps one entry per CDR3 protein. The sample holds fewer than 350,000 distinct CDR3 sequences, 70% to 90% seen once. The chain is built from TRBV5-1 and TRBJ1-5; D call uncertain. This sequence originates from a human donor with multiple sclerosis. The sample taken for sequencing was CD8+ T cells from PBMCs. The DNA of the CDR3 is TGCGCCAGCAGCGTGGGCAGCTTCAATCAGCCCCAGCATTTT. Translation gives CASSVGSFNQPQHF.